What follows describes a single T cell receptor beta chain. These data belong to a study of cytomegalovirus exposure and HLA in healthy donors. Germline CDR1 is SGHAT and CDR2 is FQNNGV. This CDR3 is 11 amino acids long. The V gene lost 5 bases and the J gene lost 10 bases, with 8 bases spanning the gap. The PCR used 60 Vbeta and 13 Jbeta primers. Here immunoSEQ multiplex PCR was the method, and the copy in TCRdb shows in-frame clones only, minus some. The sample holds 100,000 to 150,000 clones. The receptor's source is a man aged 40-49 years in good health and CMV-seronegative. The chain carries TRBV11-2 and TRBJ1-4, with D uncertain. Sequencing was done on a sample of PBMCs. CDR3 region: CASSKEGKLFF. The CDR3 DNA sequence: TGTGCCAGCAGCAAAGAGGGAAAACTGTTTTTT.